This passage covers 4 T cell receptor beta chains from one sample sequenced in a study of Ad26.COV2.S vaccination and SARS-CoV-2 variants. Documented treatment: some 19 received Ad26.COV2.S at low or high dose, single or two shots; 5 received placebo; per-sample allocation not given. On day 63 after the first injection, vaccine and placebo recipients gave samples. Profiling relied on immunoSEQ multiplex PCR, and the TCRdb table lists in-frame clones only, not all of them. This sample has roughly 390,000 clones, with roughly nine tenths found just once. The sample consisted of peripheral blood, taken in a trial of Ad26.COV2.S vaccine versus placebo. The source is a person between 18 and 65 years old who received the Ad26.COV2.S COVID-19 vaccine or a placebo.

The chain employs TRBV2 and TRBJ2-7, with TRBD1 identical over 9 bases. The CDR3 consists of 13 residues. The germline CDR1 and CDR2 sequences are SNHLY and FYNNEI. J was trimmed by 4 bases and V by 8 bases; bases with no gene match: 6. The CDR3 DNA follows: TGTGCCAGCGAAGGGGACAGGGATTACGAGCAGTACTTC. Protein product: CASEGDRDYEQYF. Full variable domain (outside the CDR3, taken from reference TRBV2 and TRBJ2-7): EPEVTQTPSHQVTQMGQEVILRCVPISNHLYFYWYRQILGQKVEFLVSFYNNEISEKSEIFDDQFSVERPDGSNFTLKIRSTKLEDSAMYFCASEGDRDYEQYFGPGTRLTVT.

The chain joins TRBV5-4 to TRBJ1-1; D not resolved. CDR1 SGHNT and CDR2 YYREEE come from the germline V gene (reference sequence). The CDR3 has 13 residues. Trimming removed 2 bases at V and 8 bases at J, with 13 bases between. The CDR3 is CASSFGTRLEAFF. The CDR3 DNA sequence: TGTGCCAGCAGCTTCGGAACCAGGTTAGAAGCTTTCTTT.

V is TRBV19 and J is TRBJ2-1; the D is unclear. V was pared by 3 bases and J by 0 bases, with 9 bases between. The CDR3 runs to 15 residues. CDR1 and CDR2 (germline): LNHDA, SQIVND (reference sequence). CDR3 in DNA: TGTGCCAGTAGTATGTCCGACGTCTCCTACAATGAGCAGTTCTTC. Amino acid sequence: CASSMSDVSYNEQFF.

The genes are TRBV10-1 and TRBJ2-1, with TRBD2 matching 10 bases. The germline gives CDR1 WNHNN, CDR2 SYGVQD (reference sequence). The ends lost 3 bases at V and 4 bases at J; junction bases unmatched: 6. The CDR3 is made up of 16 amino acids. CDR3 bases: TGCGCCAGCAGTGAAGCGGGGGGGCCAGGATACAATGAGCAGTTCTTC. Its translation: CASSEAGGPGYNEQFF.